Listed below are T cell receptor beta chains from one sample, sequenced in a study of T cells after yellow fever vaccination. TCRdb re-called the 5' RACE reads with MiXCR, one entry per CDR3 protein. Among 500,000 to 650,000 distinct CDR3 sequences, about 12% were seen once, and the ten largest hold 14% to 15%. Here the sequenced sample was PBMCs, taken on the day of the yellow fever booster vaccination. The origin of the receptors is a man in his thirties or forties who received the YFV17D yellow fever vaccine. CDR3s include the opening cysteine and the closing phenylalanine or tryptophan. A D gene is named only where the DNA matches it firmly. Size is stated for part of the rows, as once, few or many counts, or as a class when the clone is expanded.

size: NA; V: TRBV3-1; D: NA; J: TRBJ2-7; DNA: TGTGCCAGCAGCCAGACCCGGACCTACGAGCAGTACTTC; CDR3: CASSQTRTYEQYF
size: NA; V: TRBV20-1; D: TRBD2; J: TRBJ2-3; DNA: TGCAGTGCTAGTTGGGCGGGAGAAGCAGATACGCAGTATTTT; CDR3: CSASWAGEADTQYF
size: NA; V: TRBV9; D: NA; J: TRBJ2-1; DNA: TGTGCCAGCAGCGTCGGAGGGGAGTGGTTATACAATGAGCAGTTCTTC; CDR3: CASSVGGEWLYNEQFF
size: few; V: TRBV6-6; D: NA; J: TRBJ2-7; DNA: TGTGCCAGTTCCCAACTGGAGACCTACGAGCAGTACTTC; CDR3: CASSQLETYEQYF
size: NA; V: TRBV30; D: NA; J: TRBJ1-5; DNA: TGTGCCTGGAGTGTTGGGGCGGTAGGGCCCCAGCATTTT; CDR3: CAWSVGAVGPQHF
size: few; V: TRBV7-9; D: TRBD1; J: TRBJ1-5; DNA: TGTGCCAGCAGCTGGGGACAGGGTTCGCCTCAGCCCCAGCATTTT; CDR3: CASSWGQGSPQPQHF
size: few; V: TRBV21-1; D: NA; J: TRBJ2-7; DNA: TGTGCCAGCCACCGGTCTCCAGGCGAGCAGTACTTC; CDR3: CASHRSPGEQYF
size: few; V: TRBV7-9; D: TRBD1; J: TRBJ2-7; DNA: TGTGCCAGCAGTTCCGGGACAGGAGTCTCCTACGAGCAGTACTTC; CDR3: CASSSGTGVSYEQYF
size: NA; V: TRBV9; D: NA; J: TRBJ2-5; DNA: TGTGCCAGCAGCCCGGGGACGGAGGGGACCCAGTACTTC; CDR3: CASSPGTEGTQYF
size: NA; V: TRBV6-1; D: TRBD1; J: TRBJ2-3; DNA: TGTGCCTCCTGGACAGGGAGCACAGATACGCAGTATTTT; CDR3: CASWTGSTDTQYF
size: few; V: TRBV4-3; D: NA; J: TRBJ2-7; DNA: TGCGCCAGCAGCCAAGACTTCGGTAGCTCCTACGAGCAGTACTTC; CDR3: CASSQDFGSSYEQYF
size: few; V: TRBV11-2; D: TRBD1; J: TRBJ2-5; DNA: TGTGCCAGCAGATACCCGGGACAGGGGGGCGAGACCCAGTACTTC; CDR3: CASRYPGQGGETQYF
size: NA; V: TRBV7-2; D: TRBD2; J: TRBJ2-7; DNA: TGTGCCAGCAGCTTTAGCGTCTATAGCGGGAGTGATCACGAGCAGTACTTC; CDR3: CASSFSVYSGSDHEQYF
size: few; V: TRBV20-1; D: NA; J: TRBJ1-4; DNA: TGCAGTGCCCTCAGCCCATCAGATGAAAAACTGTTTTTT; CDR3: CSALSPSDEKLFF
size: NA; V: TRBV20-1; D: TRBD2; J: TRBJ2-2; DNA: TGCAGTGCACGACCTCTAGCGGGAGGGAACACCGGGGAGCTGTTTTTT; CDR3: CSARPLAGGNTGELFF
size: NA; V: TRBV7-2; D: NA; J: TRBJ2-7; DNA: TGTGCCAGCAGCTTAGCGGGGGGTCAGACCTACGAGCAGTACTTC; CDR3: CASSLAGGQTYEQYF
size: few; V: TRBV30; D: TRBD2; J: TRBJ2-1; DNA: TGTGCCTGGACACATTATATAGCGGGAGGCTCCTACAATGAGCAGTTCTTC; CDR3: CAWTHYIAGGSYNEQFF
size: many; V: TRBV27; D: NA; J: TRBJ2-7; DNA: TGTGCCAGCAGTTTAGGTGGGGGCAAGTACGAGCAGTACTTC; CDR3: CASSLGGGKYEQYF
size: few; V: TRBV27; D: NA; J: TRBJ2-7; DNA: TGTGCCAGCAGTCCGAAGACTATGGGCATTTGGGTTTACTACGAGCAGTACTTC; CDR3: CASSPKTMGIWVYYEQYF
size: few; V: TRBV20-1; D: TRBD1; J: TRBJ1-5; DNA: TGCAGTATCCATAACCGGGACAGGGCTCATCAGCCCCAGCATTTT; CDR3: CSIHNRDRAHQPQHF
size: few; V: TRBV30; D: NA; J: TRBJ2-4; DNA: TGTGCCTGGAGTATAGTGGACGGCATTCAGTACTTC; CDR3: CAWSIVDGIQYF
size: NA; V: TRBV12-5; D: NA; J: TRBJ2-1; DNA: TGTGCTAGTTCCTCCCGGAGGGCCAGTGAGCAGTTCTTC; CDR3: CASSSRRASEQFF
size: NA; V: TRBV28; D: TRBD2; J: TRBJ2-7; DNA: TGTGCCAGCAGGGGGGGGTCCACTCAGCGGCAGTACTTC; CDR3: CASRGGSTQRQYF
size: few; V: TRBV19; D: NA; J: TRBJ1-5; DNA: TGTGCCAGTAGTGTGGGGGCGGGCGGCAATCAGCCCCAGCATTTT; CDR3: CASSVGAGGNQPQHF
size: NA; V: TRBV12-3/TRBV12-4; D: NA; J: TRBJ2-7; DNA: TGTGCCAGCAGTTTTTGGACACCCTACGAGCAGTACTTC; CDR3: CASSFWTPYEQYF
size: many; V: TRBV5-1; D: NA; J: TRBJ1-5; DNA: TGCGCCAGCAGCCCCGGGGCCAATCAGCCCCAGCATTTT; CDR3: CASSPGANQPQHF
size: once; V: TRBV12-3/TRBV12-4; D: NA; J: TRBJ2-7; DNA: TGTGCCAGCAGTTTCGCGGGCGGCAACTACGAGCAGTACTTC; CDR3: CASSFAGGNYEQYF
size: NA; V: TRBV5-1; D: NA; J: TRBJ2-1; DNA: TGCGCCAGCAGCCCCAGGGGGGGCTCTAATGAGCAGTTCTTC; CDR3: CASSPRGGSNEQFF
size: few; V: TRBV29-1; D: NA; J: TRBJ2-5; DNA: TGCAGCGTTTGGGCGTTTCAAGAGACCCAGTACTTC; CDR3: CSVWAFQETQYF
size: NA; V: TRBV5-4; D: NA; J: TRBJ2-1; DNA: TGTGCCAGCAGCTTCCTAGAAGATGGGAGTGAGCAGTTCTTC; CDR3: CASSFLEDGSEQFF
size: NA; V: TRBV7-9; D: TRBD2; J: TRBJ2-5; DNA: TGTGCCAGCAACCTTTTCCGACTAGCGGGAGGACAAGAGACCCAGTACTTC; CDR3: CASNLFRLAGGQETQYF
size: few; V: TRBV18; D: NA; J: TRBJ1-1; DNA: TGTGCCAGCTCACCACTTAGAGCCACTGAAGCTTTCTTT; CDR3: CASSPLRATEAFF
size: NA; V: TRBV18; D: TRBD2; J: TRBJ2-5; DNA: TGTGCCAGCTCACCTCCCGGGAGGGTCCAAGAGACCCAGTACTTC; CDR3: CASSPPGRVQETQYF
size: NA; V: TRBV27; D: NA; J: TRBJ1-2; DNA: TGTGCCAGCAGTTTTTACTCAGAACTTCCTGGGGGCCTGCCCCCCTTCTTC; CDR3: CASSFYSELPGGLPPFF
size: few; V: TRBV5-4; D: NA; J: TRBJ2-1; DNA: TGTGCCAGCAATCCTTTGCGCGGGGACAATGAGCAGTTCTTC; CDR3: CASNPLRGDNEQFF
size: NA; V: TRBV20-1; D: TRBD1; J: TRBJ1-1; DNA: TGCAGTGCTAGGACAGGGGACACTGAAGCTTTCTTT; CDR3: CSARTGDTEAFF
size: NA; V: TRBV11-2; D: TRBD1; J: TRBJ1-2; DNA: TGTGCCAGCAGCTTTTCCCGACAGGGGGCCAACTATGGCTACACCTTC; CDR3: CASSFSRQGANYGYTF
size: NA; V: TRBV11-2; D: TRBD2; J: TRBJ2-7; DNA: TGTGCCAGCAGCCAGGCCATGGGTGGCAGCTTTTTGCGGGGGAGCTTGTACGAGCAGTACTTC; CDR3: CASSQAMGGSFLRGSLYEQYF
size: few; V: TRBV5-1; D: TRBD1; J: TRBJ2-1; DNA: TGCGCCAGCAGCTTGGGGGGGACAGCGGTCTTAAATGAGCAGTTCTTC; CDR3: CASSLGGTAVLNEQFF
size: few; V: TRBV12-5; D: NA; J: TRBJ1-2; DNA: TGTGCTAGTGGTTTAGCGATGGGGCTGGGCTACACCTTC; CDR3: CASGLAMGLGYTF
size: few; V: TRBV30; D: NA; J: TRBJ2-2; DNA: TGTGCCTGGAGTTACAGAAATCCCGGGGAGCTGTTTTTT; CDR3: CAWSYRNPGELFF
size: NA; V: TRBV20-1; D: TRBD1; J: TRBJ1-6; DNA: TGCAGTGCTCCCGGACAGGGAAATAATTCACCCCTCCACTTT; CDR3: CSAPGQGNNSPLHF
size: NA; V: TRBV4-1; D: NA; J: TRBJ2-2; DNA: TGTGCCAGCGGCCCCGGGCTCCGCGGCTCAGTTTTTCGTACCGGGGAGCTGTTTTTT; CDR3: CASGPGLRGSVFRTGELFF
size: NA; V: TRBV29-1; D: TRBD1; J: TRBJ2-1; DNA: TGCAGCGTTGTCGGACAGGTGTACAATGAGCAGTTCTTC; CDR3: CSVVGQVYNEQFF
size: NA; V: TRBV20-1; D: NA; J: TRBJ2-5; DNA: TGCAGTGCTACGGACATTGGAGAGACCCAGTACTTC; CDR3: CSATDIGETQYF
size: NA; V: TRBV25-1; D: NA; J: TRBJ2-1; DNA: TGTGCCAGCAGTGAGAGGGAGTTACCGCCCAATGAGCAGTTCTTC; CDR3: CASSERELPPNEQFF
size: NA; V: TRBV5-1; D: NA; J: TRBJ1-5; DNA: TGCGCCAGCAGCTTGGCCGGGGACGTAGGTCAGCCCCAGCATTTT; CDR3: CASSLAGDVGQPQHF
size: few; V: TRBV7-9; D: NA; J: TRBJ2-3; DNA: TGTGCCAGCAGCTTGGGGCGGGGACAGTTGAGAGATACGCAGTATTTT; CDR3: CASSLGRGQLRDTQYF
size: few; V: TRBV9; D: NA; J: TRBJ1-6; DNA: TGTGCCAGCAGCCCTTCGACAGACTATAATTCACCCCTCCACTTT; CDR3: CASSPSTDYNSPLHF
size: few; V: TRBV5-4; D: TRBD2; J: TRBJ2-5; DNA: TGTGCCAGCAGCACCGCGGGAGTGGCTTCGGTTGAGACCCAGTACTTC; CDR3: CASSTAGVASVETQYF
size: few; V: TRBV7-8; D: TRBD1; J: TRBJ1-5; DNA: TGTGCCAGCAGCCTTCAGCCGGGACAGCAAAATCAGCCCCAGCATTTT; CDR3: CASSLQPGQQNQPQHF
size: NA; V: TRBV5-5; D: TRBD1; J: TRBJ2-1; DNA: TGTGCCAGCAGCCTATACGACAGGGGAATGAATGAGCAGTTCTTC; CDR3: CASSLYDRGMNEQFF
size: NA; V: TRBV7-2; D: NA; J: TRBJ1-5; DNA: TGTGCCAGCAGCTTAGGGCAGAGAAATCAGCCCCAGCATTTT; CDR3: CASSLGQRNQPQHF